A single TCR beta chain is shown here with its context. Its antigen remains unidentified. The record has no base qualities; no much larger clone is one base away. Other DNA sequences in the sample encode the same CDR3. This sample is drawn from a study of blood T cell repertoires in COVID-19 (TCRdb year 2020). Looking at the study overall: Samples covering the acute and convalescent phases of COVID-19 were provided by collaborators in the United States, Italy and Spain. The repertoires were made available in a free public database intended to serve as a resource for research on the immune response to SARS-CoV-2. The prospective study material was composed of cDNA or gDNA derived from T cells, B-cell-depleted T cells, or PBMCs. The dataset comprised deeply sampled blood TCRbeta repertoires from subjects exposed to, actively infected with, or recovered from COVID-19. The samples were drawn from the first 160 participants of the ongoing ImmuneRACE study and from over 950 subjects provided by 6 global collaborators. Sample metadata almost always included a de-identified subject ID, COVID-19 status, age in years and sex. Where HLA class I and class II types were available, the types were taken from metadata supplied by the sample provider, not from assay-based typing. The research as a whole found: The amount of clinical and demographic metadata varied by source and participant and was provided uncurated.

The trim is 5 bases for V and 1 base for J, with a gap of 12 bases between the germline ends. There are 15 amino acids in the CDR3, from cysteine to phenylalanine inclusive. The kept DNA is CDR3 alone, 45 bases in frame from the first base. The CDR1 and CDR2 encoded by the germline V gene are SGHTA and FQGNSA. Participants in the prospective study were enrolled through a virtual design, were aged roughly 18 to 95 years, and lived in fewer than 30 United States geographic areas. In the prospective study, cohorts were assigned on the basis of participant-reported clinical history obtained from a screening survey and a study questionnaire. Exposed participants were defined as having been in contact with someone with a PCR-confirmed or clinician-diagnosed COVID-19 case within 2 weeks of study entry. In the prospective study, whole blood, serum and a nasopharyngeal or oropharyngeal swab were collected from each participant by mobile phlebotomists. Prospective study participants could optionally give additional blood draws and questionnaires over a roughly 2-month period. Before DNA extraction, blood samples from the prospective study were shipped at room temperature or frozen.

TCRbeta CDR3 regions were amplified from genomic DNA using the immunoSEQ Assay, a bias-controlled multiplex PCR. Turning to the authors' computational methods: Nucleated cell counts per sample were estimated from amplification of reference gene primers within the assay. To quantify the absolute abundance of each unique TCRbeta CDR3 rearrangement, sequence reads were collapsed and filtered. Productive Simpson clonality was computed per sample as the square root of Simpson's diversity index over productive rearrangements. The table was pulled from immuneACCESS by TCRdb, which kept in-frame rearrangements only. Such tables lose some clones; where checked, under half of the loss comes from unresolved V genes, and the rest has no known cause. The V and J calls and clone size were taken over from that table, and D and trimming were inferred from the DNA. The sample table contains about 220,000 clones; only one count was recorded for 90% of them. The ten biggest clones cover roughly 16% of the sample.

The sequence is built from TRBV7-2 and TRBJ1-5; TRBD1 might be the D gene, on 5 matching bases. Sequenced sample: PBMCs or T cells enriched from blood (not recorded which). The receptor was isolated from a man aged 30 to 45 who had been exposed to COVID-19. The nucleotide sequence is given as TGTGCCAGCAGCCCCGCGGGGGGGAGCAATCAGCCCCAGCATTTT. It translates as CASSPAGGSNQPQHF.